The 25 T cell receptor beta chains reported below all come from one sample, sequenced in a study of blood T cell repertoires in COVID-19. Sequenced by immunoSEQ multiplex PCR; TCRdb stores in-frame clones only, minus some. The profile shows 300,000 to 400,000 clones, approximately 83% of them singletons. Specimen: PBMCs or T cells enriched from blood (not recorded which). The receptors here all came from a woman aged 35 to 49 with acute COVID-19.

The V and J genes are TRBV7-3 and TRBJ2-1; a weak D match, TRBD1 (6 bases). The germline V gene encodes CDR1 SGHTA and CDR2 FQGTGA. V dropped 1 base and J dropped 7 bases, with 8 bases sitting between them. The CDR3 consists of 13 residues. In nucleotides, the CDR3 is TGTGCCAGCAGCTTAAAAGGGGGAAATGAGCAGTTCTTC. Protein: CASSLKGGNEQFF.

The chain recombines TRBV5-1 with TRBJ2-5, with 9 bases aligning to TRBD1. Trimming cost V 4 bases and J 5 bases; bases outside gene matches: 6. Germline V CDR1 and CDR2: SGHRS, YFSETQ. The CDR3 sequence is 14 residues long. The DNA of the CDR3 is TGCGCCAGCAGCCCGGGACAGGGTAAGGAGACCCAGTACTTC. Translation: CASSPGQGKETQYF.

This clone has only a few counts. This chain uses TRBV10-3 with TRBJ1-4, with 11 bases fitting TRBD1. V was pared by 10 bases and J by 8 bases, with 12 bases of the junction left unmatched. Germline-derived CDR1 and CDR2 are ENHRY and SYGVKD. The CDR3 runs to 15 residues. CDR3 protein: CATQYTRDRGEKLFF. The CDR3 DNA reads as TGTGCCACCCAGTATACCCGGGACAGGGGGGAAAAACTGTTTTTT.

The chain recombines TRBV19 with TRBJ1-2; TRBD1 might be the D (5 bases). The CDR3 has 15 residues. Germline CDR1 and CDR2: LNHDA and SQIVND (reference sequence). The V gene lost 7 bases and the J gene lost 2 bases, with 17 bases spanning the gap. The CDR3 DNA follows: TGTGCCAGTACGCCAGCTGGGGGGACCAACTATGGCTACACCTTC. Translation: CASTPAGGTNYGYTF.

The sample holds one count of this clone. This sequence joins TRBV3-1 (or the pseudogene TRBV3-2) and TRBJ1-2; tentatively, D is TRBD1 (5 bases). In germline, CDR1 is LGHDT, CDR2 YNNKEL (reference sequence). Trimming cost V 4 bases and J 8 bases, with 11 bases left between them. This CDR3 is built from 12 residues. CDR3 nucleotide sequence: TGTGCCAGCAGCCTACCCGGGGGGGGCTACACCTTC. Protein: CASSLPGGGYTF.

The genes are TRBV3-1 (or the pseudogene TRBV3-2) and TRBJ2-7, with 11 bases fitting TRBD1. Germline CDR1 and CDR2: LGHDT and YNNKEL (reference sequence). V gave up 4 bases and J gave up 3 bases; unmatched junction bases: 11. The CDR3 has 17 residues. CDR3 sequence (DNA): TGTGCCAGCAGCCCGCGGACAGGGGGCGAACTACTCTACGAGCAGTACTTC. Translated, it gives CASSPRTGGELLYEQYF.

The CDR3: CASGEMTGVNQPQHF. The CDR3, as DNA: TGTGCCAGCGGGGAGATGACAGGGGTCAATCAGCCCCAGCATTTT. The chain links TRBV2 to TRBJ1-5; 8 nucleotides match TRBD1. Germline V gene lookup returns CDR1 SNHLY and CDR2 FYNNEI. The J segment lost 3 bases and the V segment lost 8 bases, leaving 9 bases of the junction unmatched. The CDR3 sequence is 15 residues long.

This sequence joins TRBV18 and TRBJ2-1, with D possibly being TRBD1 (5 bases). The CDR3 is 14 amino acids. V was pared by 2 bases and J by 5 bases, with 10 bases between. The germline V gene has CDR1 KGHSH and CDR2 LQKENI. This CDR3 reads CASSPARADNEQFF. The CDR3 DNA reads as TGTGCCAGCTCACCAGCCAGGGCGGACAATGAGCAGTTCTTC.

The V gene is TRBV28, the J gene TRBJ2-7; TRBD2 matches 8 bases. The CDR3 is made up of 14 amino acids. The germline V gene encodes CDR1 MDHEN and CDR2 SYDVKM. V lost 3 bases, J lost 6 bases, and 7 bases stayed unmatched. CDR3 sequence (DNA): TGTGCCAGCAGTTTCGGGCTAGCGGGTGGCGAGCAGTACTTC. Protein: CASSFGLAGGEQYF.

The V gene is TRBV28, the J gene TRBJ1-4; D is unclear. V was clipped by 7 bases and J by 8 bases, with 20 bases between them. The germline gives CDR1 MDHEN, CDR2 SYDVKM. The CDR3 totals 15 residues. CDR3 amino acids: CASTSEIGSREKLFF. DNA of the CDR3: TGTGCCAGCACCTCAGAGATCGGGTCTCGGGAAAAACTGTTTTTT. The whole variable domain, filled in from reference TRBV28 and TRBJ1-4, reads DVKVTQSSRYLVKRTGEKVFLECVQDMDHENMFWYRQDPGLGLRLIYFSYDVKMKEKGDIPEGYSVSREKKERFSLILESASTNQTSMYLCASTSEIGSREKLFFGSGTQLSVL.

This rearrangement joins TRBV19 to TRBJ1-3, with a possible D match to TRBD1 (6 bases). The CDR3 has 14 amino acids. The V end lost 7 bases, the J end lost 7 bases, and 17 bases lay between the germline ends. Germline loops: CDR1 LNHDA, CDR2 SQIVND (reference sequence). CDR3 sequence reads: CASNGGQEVNTIYF. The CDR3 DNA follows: TGTGCCAGTAACGGGGGGCAAGAGGTGAACACCATATATTTT.

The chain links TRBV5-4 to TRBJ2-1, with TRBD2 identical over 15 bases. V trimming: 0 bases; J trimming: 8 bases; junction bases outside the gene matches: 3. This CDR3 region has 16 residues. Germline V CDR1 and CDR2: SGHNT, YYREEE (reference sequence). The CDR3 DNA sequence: TGTGCCAGCAGCTTGGGGACTAGCGGGGGGGCTTATGAGCAGTTCTTC. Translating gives CASSLGTSGGAYEQFF.

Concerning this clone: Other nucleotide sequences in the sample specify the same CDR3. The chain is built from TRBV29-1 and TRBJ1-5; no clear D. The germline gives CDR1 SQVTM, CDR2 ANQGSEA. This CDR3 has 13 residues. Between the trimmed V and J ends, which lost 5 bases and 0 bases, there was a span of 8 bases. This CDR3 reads CSVSENSNQPQHF. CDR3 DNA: TGCAGCGTTTCAGAAAATAGCAATCAGCCCCAGCATTTT.

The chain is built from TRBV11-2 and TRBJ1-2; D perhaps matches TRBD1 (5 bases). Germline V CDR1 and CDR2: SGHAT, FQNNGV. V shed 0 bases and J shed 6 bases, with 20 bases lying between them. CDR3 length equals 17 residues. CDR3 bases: TGTGCCAGCAGCTTAGATTCTGGGCAGGGAAGTTTCAATGGCTACACCTTC. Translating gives CASSLDSGQGSFNGYTF.

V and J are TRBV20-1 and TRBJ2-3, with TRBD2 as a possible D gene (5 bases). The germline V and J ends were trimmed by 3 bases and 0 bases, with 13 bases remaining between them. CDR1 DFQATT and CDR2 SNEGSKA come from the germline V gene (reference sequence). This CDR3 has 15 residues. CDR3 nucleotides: TGCAGTGCTAGTGGTGCGGGTGCTAGCACAGATACGCAGTATTTT. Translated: CSASGAGASTDTQYF.

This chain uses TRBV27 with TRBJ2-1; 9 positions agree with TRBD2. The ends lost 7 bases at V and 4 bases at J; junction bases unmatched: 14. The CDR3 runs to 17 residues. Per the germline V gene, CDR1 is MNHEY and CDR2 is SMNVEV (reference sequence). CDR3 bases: TGTGCCAGCACCATGGGCAGCGGGGGGCCCGAATACAATGAGCAGTTCTTC. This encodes CASTMGSGGPEYNEQFF.

The CDR3: CASSQDWGQTNYGYTF. CDR3 DNA: TGTGCCAGCAGCCAAGATTGGGGACAGACTAACTATGGCTACACCTTC. This rearrangement joins TRBV4-2 to TRBJ1-2; 7 bases match TRBD1. The CDR3 is made up of 16 amino acids. Germline V gives CDR1 LGHNA, CDR2 YNFKEQ. The V gene end was trimmed by 0 bases and the J gene end by 0 bases; junction bases not matched to a gene: 4.

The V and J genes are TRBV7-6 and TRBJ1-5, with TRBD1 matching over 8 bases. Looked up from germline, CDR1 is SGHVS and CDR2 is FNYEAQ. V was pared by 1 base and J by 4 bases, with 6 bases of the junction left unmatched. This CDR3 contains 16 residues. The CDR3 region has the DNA TGTGCCAGCAGCTTAGGCGGGGACAGGAGGAATCAGCCCCAGCATTTT. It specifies CASSLGGDRRNQPQHF.

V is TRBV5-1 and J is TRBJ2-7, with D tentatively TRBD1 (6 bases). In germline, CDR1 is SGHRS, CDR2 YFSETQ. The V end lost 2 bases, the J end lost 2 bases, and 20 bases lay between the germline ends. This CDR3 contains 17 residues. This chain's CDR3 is CASSFGDDGGIPYEQYF. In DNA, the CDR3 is TGCGCCAGCAGCTTTGGGGATGATGGGGGCATTCCCTACGAGCAGTACTTC.

CDR3 coding DNA: TGTGCCAGCAGCTTGCAGGGTTATAGCAATCAGCCCCAGCATTTT. Translated: CASSLQGYSNQPQHF. The rearrangement links TRBV5-8 to TRBJ1-5; D possibly corresponds to TRBD1 (5 bases). Trimming took 1 base from V and 0 from J, leaving 8 bases between them. The germline CDR1 and CDR2 sequences are SGHTS and YDEGEE. CDR3 length: 15 residues.

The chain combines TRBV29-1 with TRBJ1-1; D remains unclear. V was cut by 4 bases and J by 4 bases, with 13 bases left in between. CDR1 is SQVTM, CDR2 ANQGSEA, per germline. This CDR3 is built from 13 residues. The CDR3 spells CSVVTWRGTEAFF. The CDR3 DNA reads TGCAGCGTTGTGACTTGGAGAGGCACTGAAGCTTTCTTT.

The CDR3, as DNA: TGTGCCAGCAGTTTACTCGGACAGAGGGGCCACGAGCAGTACTTC. As protein: CASSLLGQRGHEQYF. The chain combines TRBV27 with TRBJ2-7; D possibly corresponds to TRBD1 (6 bases). Germline CDR1 reads MNHEY; CDR2 reads SMNVEV (reference sequence). V was shortened by 2 bases and J by 5 bases, with 16 bases between the two germline ends. The CDR3 contains 15 residues.

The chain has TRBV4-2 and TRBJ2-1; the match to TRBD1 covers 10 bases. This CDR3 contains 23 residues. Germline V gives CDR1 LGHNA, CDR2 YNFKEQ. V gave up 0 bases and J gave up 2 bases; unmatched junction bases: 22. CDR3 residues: CASSQDSLVPGTGEEVAYNEQFF. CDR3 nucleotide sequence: TGTGCCAGCAGCCAAGATAGTTTGGTCCCCGGGACAGGGGAGGAAGTAGCCTACAATGAGCAGTTCTTC.

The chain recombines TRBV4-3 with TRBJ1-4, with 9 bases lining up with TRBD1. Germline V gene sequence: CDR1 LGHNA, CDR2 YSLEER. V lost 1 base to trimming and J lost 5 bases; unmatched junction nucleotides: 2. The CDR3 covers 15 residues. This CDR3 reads CASSQGDRVNEKLFF. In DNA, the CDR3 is TGCGCCAGCAGCCAAGGGGACAGGGTGAATGAAAAACTGTTTTTT.

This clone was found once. CDR3 sequence: CASSLGDRVTEAFF. Here the CDR3 DNA reads TGTGCCAGCAGCTTAGGTGACAGGGTCACTGAAGCTTTCTTT. V gene TRBV7-2 combines with J gene TRBJ1-1, with 7 positions matching TRBD1. The CDR3 spans 14 residues. The J segment lost 4 bases and the V segment lost 1 base, leaving 3 bases of the junction unmatched. The germline V gene encodes CDR1 SGHTA and CDR2 FQGNSA.